What follows is one TCR beta chain and its context. This sample is drawn from a study of PD-L1 blockade in urothelial cancer. The CDR3 runs 14 residues. The germline V gene encodes CDR1 MNHEY and CDR2 SVGAGI. The V gene end was trimmed by 8 bases and the J gene end by 5 bases; junction bases not matched to a gene: 9. TCRdb's table, derived via immunoSEQ multiplex PCR, lists solely in-frame clones and lacks some. The table has about 52,000 clones, about 80% seen once. This receptor was taken from a man aged 40-49 years with urothelial cancer. V is TRBV6-5 and J is TRBJ1-3; 7 bases agree with TRBD1. The sequenced sample was PBMCs, obtained around atezolizumab (anti-PD-L1) treatment. The CDR3 reads CASGTGTARNTIYF. The CDR3 DNA sequence: TGTGCCAGCGGAACCGGGACAGCAAGAAACACCATATATTTT.